This T cell receptor beta chain appears in the sequencing data of a study of blood T cell repertoires in COVID-19. Study-wide context: Sample material is recorded as cDNA or gDNA derived from T cells, B-cell-depleted T cells, or PBMCs.

Enrolment of Seattle patients took place during active infection, and they were followed longitudinally. The method was immunoSEQ multiplex PCR; TCRdb's version includes in-frame clones alone and lacks a portion of them. There are some 230,000 clones in the sample; about 88% occur only once, and roughly 10% lies in the top ten. The receptor comes from a woman between 45 and 60 years old with COVID-19, enrolled during active disease. What was sequenced was peripheral blood.

Written as DNA, the CDR3 is TGTGCCTCACAGACGGGAACCGGGGAGCTGTTTTTT. This codes for CASQTGTGELFF. The chain is built from TRBV5-4 and TRBJ2-2; a weak D match, TRBD2 (5 bases). Trimming removed 10 bases from V and 5 bases from J, with 12 bases in between. Germline V gene lookup returns CDR1 SGHNT and CDR2 YYREEE (reference sequence). CDR3 size: 12 residues.